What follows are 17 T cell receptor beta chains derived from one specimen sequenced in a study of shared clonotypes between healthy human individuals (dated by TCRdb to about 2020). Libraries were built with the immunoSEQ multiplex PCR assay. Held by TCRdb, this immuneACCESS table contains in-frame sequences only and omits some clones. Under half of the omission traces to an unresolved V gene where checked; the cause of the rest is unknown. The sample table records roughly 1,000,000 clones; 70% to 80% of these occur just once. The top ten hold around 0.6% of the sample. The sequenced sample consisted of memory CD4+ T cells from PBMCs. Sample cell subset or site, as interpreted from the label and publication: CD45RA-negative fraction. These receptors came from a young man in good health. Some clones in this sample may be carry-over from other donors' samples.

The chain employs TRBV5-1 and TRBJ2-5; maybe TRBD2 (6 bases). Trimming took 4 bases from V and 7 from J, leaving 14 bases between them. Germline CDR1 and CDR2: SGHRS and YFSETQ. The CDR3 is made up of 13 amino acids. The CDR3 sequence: CASSPLDYGTQYF. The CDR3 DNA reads TGCGCCAGCAGCCCTCTGGACTATGGGACCCAGTACTTC.

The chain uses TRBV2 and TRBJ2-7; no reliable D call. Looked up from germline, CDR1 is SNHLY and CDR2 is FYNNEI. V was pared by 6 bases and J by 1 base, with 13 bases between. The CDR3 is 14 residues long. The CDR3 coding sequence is TGTGCCAGCAGCCCTACAACCCAATCCTACGAGCAGTACTTC. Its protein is CASSPTTQSYEQYF.

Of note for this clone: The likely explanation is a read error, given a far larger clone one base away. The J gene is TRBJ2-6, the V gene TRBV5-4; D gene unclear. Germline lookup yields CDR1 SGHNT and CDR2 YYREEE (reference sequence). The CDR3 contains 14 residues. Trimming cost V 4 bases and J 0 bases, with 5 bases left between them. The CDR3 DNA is TGTGCCAGCAGCCCATCCTCTGGGGCCAACGTCCTGACTTTC. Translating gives CASSPSSGANVLTF.

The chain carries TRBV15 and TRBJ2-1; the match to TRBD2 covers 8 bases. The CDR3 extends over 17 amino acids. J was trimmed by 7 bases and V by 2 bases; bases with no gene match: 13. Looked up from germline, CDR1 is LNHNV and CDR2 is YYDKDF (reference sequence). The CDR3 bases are TGTGCCACCAGCAGAACCTCCGCCGGGAGGGCCCGTAATGAGCAGTTCTTC. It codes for CATSRTSAGRARNEQFF.

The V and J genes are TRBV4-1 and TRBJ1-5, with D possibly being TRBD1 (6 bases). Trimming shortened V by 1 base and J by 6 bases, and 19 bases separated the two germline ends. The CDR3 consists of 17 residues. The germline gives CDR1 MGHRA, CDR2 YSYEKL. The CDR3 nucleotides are TGCGCCAGCAGCCAAGGGGCCGTTGGGGGGGCACCTCAGCCCCAGCATTTT. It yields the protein CASSQGAVGGAPQPQHF.

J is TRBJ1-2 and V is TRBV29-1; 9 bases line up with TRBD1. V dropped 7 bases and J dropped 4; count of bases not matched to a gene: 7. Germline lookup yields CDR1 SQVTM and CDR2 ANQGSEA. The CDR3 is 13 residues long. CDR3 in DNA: TGCAGCGGTAACTTGGGACAGGGCTATGGCTACACCTTC. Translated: CSGNLGQGYGYTF.

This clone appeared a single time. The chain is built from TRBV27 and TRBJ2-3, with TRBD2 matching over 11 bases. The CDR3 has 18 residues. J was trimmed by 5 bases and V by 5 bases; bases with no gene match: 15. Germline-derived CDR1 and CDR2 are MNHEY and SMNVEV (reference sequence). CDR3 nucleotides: TGTGCCAGCAGTCCGAACCGACTAGCGGGGAGAGCGGTAGATACGCAGTATTTT. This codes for CASSPNRLAGRAVDTQYF.

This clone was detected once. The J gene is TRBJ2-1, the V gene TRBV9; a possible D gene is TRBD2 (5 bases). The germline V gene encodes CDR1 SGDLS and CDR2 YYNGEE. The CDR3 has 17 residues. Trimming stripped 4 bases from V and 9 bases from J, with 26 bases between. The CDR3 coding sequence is TGTGCCAGCAGCCCCCGTGTGTTCGGGTCCGGGGATGGTGAGCAGTTCTTC. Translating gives CASSPRVFGSGDGEQFF.

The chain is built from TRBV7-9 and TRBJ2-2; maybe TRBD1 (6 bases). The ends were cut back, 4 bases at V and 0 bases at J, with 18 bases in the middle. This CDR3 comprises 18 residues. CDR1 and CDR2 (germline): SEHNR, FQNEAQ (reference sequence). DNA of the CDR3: TGTGCCAGCAGCTCGAAAATACAGGGCTCCGCGAACACCGGGGAGCTGTTTTTT. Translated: CASSSKIQGSANTGELFF.

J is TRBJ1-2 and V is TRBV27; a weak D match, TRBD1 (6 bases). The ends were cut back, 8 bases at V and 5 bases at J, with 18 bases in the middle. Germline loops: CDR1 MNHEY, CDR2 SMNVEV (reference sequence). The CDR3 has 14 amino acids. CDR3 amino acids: CASRGTGSKYGYTF. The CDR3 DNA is TGTGCCAGCCGGGGAACAGGGAGTAAGTATGGCTACACCTTC.

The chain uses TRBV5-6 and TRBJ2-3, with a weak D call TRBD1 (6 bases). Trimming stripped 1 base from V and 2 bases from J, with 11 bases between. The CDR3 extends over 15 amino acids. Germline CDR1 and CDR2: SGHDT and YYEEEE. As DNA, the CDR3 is TGTGCCAGCAGCTTGTGGACAGAGTCCACAGATACGCAGTATTTT. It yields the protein CASSLWTESTDTQYF.

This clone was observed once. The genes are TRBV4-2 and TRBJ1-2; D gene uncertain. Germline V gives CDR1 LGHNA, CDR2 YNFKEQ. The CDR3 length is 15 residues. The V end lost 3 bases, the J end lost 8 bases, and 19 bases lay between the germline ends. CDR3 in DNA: TGTGCCAGCAGCCAGGGGAGTGAGGTCGAGGTAGGCTACACCTTC. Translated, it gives CASSQGSEVEVGYTF.

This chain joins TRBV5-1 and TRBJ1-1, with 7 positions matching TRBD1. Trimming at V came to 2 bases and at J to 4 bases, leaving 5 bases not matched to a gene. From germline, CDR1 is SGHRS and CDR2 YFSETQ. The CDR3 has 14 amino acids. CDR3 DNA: TGCGCCAGCAGCTTTAGTCAGGGGGTCACTGAAGCTTTCTTT. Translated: CASSFSQGVTEAFF.

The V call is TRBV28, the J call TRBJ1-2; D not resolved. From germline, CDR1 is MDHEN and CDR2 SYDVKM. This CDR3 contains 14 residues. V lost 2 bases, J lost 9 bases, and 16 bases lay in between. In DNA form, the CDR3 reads TGTGCCAGCAGTTTACCCCTCTCCCCCGGACGCTACACCTTC. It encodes CASSLPLSPGRYTF.

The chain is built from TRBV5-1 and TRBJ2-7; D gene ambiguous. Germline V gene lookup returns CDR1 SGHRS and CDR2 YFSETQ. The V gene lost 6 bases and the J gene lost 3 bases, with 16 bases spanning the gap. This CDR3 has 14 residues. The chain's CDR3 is CASKRSTEFYEQYF. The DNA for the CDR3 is TGCGCCAGCAAACGAAGCACGGAATTCTACGAGCAGTACTTC. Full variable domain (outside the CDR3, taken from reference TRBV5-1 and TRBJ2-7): KAGVTQTPRYLIKTRGQQVTLSCSPISGHRSVSWYQQTPGQGLQFLFEYFSETQRNKGNFPGRFSGRQFSNSRSEMNVSTLELGDSALYLCASKRSTEFYEQYFGPGTRLTVT.

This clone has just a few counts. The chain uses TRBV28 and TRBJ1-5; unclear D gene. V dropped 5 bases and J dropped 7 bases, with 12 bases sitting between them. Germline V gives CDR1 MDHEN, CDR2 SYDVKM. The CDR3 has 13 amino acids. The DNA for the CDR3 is TGTGCCAGCAGTCCTCCTCGACAACAGCCCCAGCATTTT. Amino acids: CASSPPRQQPQHF.

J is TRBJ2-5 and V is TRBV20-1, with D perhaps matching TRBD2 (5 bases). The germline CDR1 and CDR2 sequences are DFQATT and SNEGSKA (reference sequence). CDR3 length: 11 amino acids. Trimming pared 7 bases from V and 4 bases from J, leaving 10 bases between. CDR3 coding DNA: TGCAGTGTCCCACTAGGAGAGACCCAGTACTTC. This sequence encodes CSVPLGETQYF.